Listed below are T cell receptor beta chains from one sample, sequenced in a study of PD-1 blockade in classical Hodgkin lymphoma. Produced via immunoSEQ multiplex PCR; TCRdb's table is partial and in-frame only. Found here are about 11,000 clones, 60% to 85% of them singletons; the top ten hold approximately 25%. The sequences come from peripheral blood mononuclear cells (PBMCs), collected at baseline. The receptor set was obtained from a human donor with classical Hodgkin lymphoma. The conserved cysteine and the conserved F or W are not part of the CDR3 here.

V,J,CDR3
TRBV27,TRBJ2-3,ASTAVAGGPGDTQY
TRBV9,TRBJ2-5,ASSVDVWETQY
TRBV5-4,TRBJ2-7,ASSFGRQAPYEQY
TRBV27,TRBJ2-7,ASSFGTSGSYEQY
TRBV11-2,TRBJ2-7,ASSSGMTPTYEQY
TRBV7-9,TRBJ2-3,ASSLGTSGGTDTQY
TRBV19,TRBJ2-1,ASSIEGGISSSYNEQF
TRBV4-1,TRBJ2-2,ASRLAETNTGELF
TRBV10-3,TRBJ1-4,AISESQSEKLF
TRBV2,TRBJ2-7,ASSEPRGQDSYEQY
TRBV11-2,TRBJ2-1,ASIKAGGESYNEQF
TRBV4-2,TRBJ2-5,ASSVSGTGMSEGTQY
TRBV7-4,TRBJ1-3,ASSGETVRRNTIY
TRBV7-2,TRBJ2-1,ASSLVDEQF
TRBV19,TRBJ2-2,ASSTQGTYTGELF
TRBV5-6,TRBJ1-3,ASSSTGGWAIY
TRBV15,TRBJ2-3,ATSRDSLAGGVGTDTQY
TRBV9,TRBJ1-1,ASSLRQGNTEAF
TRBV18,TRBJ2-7,ASSPTDNEQY
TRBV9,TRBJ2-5,ASSVESSWETQY
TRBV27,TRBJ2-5,ASSLDRGLWETQY
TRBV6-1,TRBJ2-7,ASRTPGAYEQY
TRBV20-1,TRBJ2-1,SARDNEQF
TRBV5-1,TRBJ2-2,ASRPPRTGGETGELF
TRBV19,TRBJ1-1,ASSIWSEAF